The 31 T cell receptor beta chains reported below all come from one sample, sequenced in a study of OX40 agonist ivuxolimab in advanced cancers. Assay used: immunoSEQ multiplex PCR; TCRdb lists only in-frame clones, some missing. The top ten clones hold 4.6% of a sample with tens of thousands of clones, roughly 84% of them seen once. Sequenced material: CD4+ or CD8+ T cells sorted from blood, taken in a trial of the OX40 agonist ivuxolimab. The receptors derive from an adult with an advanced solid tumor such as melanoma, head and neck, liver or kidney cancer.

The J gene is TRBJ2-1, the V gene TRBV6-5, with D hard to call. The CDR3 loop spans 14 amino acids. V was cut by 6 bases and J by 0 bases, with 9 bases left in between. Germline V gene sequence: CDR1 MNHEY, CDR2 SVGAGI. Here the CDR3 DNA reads TGTGCCAGCAGCAACAAAAACTCCTACAATGAGCAGTTCTTC. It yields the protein CASSNKNSYNEQFF.

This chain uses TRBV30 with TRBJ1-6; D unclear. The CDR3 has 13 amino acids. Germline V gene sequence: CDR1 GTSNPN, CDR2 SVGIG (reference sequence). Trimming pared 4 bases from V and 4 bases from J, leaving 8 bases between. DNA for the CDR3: TGTGCCTGGATGGGCGGTTATAATTCACCCCTCCACTTT. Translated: CAWMGGYNSPLHF.

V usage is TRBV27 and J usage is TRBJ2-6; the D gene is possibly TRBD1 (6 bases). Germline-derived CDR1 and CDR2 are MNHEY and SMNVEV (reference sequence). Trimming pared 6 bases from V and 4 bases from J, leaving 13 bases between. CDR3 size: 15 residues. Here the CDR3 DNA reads TGTGCCAGCAGGAGGGGGTCTCAGGGGGCCAACGTCCTGACTTTC. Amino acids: CASRRGSQGANVLTF. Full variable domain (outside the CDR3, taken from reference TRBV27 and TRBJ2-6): EAQVTQNPRYLITVTGKKLTVTCSQNMNHEYMSWYRQDPGLGLRQIYYSMNVEVTDKGDVPEGYKVSRKEKRNFPLILESPSPNQTSLYFCASRRGSQGANVLTFGAGSRLTVL.

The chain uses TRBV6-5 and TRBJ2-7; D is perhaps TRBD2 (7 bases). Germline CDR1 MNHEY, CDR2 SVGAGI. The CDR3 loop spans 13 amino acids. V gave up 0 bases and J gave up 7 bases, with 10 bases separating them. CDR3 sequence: CASSYSRGGEQYF. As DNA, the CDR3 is TGTGCCAGCAGTTACTCGAGGGGGGGGGAGCAGTACTTC.

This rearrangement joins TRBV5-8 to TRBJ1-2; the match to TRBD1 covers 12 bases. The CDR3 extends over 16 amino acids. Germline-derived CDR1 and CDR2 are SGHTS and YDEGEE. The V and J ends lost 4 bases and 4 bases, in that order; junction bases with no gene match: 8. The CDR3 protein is CASSGGQGAQVYGYTF. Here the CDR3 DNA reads TGTGCCAGCAGCGGGGGACAGGGGGCGCAGGTCTATGGCTACACCTTC. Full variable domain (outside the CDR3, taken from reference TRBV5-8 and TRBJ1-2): EAGVTQSPTHLIKTRGQQATLRCSPISGHTSVYWYQQALGLGLQFLLWYDEGEERNRGNFPPRFSGRQFPNYSSELNVNALELEDSALYLCASSGGQGAQVYGYTFGSGTRLTVV.

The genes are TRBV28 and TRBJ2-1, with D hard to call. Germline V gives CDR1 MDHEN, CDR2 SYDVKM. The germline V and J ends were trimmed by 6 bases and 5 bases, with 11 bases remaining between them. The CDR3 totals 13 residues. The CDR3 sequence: CASSPFFHNEQFF. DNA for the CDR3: TGTGCCAGCAGCCCCTTTTTCCACAATGAGCAGTTCTTC.

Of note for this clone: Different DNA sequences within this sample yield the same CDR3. Here the CDR3 reads CASSVKQGEAIYEQYF. The CDR3 nucleotides are TGTGCCAGCAGTGTCAAACAGGGTGAGGCAATCTACGAGCAGTACTTC. The V call is TRBV9, the J call TRBJ2-7; perhaps TRBD1 as D (6 bases). Germline CDR1 SGDLS, CDR2 YYNGEE. Deletions cut 5 bases from V and 3 bases from J, with 21 bases between. The CDR3 sequence is 16 residues long.

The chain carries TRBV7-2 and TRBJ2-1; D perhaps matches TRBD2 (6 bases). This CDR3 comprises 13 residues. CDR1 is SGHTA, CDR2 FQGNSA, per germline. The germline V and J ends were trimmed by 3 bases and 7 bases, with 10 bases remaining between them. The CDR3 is CASSLGRLNEQFF. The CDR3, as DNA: TGTGCCAGCAGCTTGGGGAGGTTGAATGAGCAGTTCTTC.

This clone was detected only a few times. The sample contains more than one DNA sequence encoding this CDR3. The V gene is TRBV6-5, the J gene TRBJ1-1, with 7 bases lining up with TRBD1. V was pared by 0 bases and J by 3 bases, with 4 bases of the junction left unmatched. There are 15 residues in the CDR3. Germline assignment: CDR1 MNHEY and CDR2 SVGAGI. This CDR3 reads CASSYSPGGDTEAFF. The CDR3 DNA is TGTGCCAGCAGTTACTCCCCAGGGGGGGACACTGAAGCTTTCTTT.

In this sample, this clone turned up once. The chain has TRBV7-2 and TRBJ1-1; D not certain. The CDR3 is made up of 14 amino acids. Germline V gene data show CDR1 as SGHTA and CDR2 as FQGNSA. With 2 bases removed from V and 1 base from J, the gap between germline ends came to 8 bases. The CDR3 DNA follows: TGTGCCAGCAGCTTATGGTTTGGGAACACTGAAGCTTTCTTT. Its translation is CASSLWFGNTEAFF.

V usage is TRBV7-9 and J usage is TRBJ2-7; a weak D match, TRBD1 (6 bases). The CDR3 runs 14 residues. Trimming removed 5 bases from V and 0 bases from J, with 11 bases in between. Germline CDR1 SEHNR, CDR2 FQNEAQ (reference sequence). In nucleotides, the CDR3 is TGTGCCAGCAGCACCTGGGACACCTCCTACGAGCAGTACTTC. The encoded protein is CASSTWDTSYEQYF.

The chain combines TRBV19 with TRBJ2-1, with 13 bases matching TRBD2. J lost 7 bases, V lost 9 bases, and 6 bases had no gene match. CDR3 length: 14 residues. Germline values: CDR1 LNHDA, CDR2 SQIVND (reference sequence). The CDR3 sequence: CASWTSGSQNEQFF. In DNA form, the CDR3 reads TGTGCCAGCTGGACTAGCGGGAGCCAAAATGAGCAGTTCTTC.

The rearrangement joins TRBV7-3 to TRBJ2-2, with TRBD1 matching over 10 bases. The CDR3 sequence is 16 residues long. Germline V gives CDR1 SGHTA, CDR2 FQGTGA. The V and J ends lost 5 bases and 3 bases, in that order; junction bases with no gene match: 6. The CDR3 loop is CASSKRDRGYTGELFF. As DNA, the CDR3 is TGTGCCAGCAGCAAGCGGGACAGGGGATACACCGGGGAGCTGTTTTTT.

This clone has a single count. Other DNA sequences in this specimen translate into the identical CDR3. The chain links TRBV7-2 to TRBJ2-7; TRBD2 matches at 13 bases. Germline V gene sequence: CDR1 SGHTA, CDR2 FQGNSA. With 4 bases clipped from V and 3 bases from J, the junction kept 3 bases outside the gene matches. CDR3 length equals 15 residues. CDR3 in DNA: TGTGCCAGCAGCTCCGGACTAGCGGGGGTCTACGAGCAGTACTTC. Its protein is CASSSGLAGVYEQYF.

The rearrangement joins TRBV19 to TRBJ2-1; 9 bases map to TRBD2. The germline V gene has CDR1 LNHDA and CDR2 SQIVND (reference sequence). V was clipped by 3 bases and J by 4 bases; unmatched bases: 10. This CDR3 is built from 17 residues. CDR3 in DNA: TGTGCCAGTAGTATTCTCGGTAGCGGGAGTTTGTACAATGAGCAGTTCTTC. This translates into CASSILGSGSLYNEQFF.

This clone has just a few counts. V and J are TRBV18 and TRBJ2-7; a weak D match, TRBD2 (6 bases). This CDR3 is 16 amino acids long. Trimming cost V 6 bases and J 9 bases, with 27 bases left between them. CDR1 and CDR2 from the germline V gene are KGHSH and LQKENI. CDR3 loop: CASSSSKISGPSGQYF. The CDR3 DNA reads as TGTGCCAGCTCGTCATCCAAGATTAGCGGACCCTCCGGGCAGTACTTC.

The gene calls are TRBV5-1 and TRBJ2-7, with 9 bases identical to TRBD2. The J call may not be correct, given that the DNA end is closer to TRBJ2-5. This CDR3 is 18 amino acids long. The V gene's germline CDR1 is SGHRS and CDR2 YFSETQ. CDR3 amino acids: CASSSPGSGSPRRETQYF. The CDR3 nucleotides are TGCGCCAGCAGCTCCCCTGGTAGCGGGAGCCCACGGCGAGAGACCCAGTACTTC.

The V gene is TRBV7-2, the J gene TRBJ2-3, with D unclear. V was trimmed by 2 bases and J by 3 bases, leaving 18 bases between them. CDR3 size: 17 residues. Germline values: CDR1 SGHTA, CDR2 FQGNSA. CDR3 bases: TGTGCCAGCAGCTTACGATCGGCCCGATTATTGACAGATACGCAGTATTTT. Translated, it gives CASSLRSARLLTDTQYF.

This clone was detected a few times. CDR3: CASGKTGNTEAFF. The CDR3, as DNA: TGTGCCAGCGGAAAGACAGGGAACACTGAAGCTTTCTTT. The J gene is TRBJ1-1, the V gene TRBV6-1; D may be TRBD1 (6 bases). The CDR3 spans 13 residues. V was trimmed by 8 bases and J by 1 base, leaving 11 bases between them. Germline V lookup: CDR1 MNHNS, CDR2 SASEGT.

This CDR3 reads CATAFVGCSYNEQFF. The CDR3 nucleotides are TGTGCCACCGCCTTTGTAGGGTGTTCCTACAATGAGCAGTTCTTC. The chain has TRBV21-1 and TRBJ2-1. TRBV21-1 is a pseudogene locus. This CDR3 region has 15 residues.

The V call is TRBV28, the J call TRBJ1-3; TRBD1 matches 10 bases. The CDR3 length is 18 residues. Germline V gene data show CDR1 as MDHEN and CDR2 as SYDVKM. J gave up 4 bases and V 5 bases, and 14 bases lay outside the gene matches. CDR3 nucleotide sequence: TGTGCCAGCAGTCCGAAGACAGGGGGCAGGTGGACGGGAAACACCATATATTTT. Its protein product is CASSPKTGGRWTGNTIYF.

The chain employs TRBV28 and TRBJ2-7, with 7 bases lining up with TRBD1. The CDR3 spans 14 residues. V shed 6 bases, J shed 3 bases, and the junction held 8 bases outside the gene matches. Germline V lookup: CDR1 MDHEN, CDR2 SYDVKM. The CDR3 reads CASRLTGPNYEQYF. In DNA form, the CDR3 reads TGTGCCAGCAGGTTGACAGGGCCGAACTACGAGCAGTACTTC.

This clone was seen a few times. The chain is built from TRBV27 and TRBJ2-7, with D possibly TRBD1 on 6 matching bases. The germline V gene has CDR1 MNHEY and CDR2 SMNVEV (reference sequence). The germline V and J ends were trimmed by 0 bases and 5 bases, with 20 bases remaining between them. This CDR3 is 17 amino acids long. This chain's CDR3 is CASSLSWSSAGADEQYF. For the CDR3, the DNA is TGTGCCAGCAGTTTATCCTGGTCTTCGGCAGGGGCAGACGAGCAGTACTTC.

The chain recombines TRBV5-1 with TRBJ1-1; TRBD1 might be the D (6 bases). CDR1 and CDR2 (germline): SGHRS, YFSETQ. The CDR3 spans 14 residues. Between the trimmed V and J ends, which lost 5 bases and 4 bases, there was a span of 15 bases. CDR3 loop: CASRNQGGGTEAFF. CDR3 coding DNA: TGCGCCAGCAGGAATCAGGGAGGGGGCACTGAAGCTTTCTTT.

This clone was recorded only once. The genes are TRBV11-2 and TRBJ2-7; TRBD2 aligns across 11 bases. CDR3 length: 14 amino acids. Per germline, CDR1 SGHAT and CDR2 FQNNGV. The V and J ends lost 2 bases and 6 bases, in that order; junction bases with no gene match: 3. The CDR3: CASSLTSGSIEQYF. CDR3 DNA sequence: TGTGCCAGCAGCTTAACTAGCGGGAGTATCGAGCAGTACTTC.

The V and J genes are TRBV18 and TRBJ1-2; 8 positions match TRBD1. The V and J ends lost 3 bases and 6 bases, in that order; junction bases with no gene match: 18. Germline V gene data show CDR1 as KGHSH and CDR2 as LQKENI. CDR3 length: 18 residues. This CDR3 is CASSPLVLTGASVNGYTF. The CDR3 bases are TGTGCCAGCTCACCCCTTGTCCTGACAGGGGCAAGCGTAAATGGCTACACCTTC.

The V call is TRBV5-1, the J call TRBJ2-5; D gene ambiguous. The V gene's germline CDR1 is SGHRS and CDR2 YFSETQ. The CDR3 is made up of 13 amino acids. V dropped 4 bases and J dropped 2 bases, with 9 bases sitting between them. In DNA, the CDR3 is TGCGCCAGCAGCAGGGTAGGGCAAGAGACCCAGTACTTC. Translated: CASSRVGQETQYF.

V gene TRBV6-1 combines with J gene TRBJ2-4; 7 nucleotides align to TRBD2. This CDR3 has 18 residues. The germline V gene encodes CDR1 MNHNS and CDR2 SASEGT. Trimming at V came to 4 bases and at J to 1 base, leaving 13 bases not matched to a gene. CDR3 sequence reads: CASSAGGGGLGAKNIQYF. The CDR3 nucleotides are TGTGCCAGCAGTGCGGGGGGAGGCGGCCTAGGGGCCAAAAACATTCAGTACTTC.

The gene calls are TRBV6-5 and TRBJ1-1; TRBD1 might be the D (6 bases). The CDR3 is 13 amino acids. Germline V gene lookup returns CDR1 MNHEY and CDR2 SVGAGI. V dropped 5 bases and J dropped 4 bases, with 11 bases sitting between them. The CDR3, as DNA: TGTGCCAGCAGTCCAAGGGGGGTCACTGAAGCTTTCTTT. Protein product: CASSPRGVTEAFF.

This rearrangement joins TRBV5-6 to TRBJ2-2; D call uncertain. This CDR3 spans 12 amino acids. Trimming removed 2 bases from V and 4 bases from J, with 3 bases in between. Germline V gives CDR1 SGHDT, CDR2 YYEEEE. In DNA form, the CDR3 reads TGTGCCAGCAGCTTACCCACCGGGGAGCTGTTTTTT. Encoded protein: CASSLPTGELFF.

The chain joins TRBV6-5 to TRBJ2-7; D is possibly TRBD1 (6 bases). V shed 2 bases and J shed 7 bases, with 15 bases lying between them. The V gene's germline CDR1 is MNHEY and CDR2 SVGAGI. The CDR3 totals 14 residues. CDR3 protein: CASSYPGQLREQYF. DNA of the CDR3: TGTGCCAGCAGTTACCCAGGACAGCTTAGAGAGCAGTACTTC.